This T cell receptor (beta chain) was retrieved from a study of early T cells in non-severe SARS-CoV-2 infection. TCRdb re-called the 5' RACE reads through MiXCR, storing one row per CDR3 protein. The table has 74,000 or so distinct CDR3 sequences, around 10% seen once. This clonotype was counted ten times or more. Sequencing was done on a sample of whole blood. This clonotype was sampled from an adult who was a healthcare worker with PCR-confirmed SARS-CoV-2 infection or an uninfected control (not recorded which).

CDR3 nucleotides: TGCGCCAGCAGCCAAGTGGGACAGGGAGGCTATGGCTACACCTTC. This encodes CASSQVGQGGYGYTF. This rearrangement joins TRBV4-1 to TRBJ1-2, with 9 bases matching TRBD1. CDR3 length: 15 residues. The V gene end was trimmed by 1 base and the J gene end by 4 bases; junction bases not matched to a gene: 4. Germline V gene lookup returns CDR1 MGHRA and CDR2 YSYEKL.